This T cell receptor beta chain appears in the sequencing data of a study of CD8 T cells in Susac syndrome. RNA, at about 0.45 to 1 ug, was reverse transcribed with random hexamers. TCRdb re-called the immunoSEQ multiplex PCR reads through MiXCR, storing one row per CDR3 protein. This table has a few hundred thousand distinct CDR3 sequences, about 90% appearing once. J lost 8 bases, V lost 0 bases, and 4 bases had no gene match. Germline loops: CDR1 SGHDT, CDR2 YYEEEE. The CDR3 is made up of 13 amino acids. The sequence came from a human donor with multiple sclerosis. The V gene is TRBV5-6, the J gene TRBJ1-2; 7 bases fit TRBD1. Input material: CD4+ T cells from PBMCs. For the CDR3, the DNA is TGTGCCAGCAGCTTGGAAAGGGGGCGAGGCTACACCTTC. Its protein is CASSLERGRGYTF. Looking up the rest from reference TRBV5-6 and TRBJ1-2 gives the full variable domain: DAGVTQSPTHLIKTRGQQVTLRCSPKSGHDTVSWYQQALGQGPQFIFQYYEEEERQRGNFPDRFSGHQFPNYSSELNVNALLLGDSALYLCASSLERGRGYTFGSGTRLTVV.